This TCR beta chain was sequenced in a study of cytomegalovirus exposure and HLA in healthy donors. The CDR3 totals 14 residues. The V and J ends lost 3 bases and 4 bases, in that order; junction bases with no gene match: 0. Germline lookup yields CDR1 MNHNS and CDR2 SASEGT. The PCR was carried out with 60 Vbeta primers and 13 Jbeta primers. TCRdb keeps only in-frame clones here, not all; method: immunoSEQ multiplex PCR. The table includes over 100,000 clones, under 85% detected once. The chain couples TRBV6-1 to TRBJ2-7; 13 bases are shared with TRBD2. The specimen sequenced was PBMCs. This sequence originates from a man in his forties in good health and CMV-seronegative. The CDR3 sequence: CASSEGLAGYEQYF. As DNA, the CDR3 is TGTGCCAGCAGTGAGGGACTAGCGGGGTACGAGCAGTACTTC.